This TCR beta chain comes out of a study of OX40 agonist ivuxolimab in advanced cancers. The wider study: Given to patients was ivuxolimab, an agonistic anti-OX40 (CD134) antibody. Patients enrolled in dose escalation were diagnosed with hepatocellular carcinoma, melanoma, renal cell or head and neck cancer. Study-wide results and limits: Normalized expansion of T-cell clones was also low for some nonresponders. At 0.1 to 3.0 mg/kg and by week 6, CD4+ and CD8+ T cells in the blood had expanded clonally.

Germline loops: CDR1 SGDLS, CDR2 YYNGEE. Deletions cut 4 bases from V and 5 bases from J, with 14 bases between. CDR3 length: 14 residues. Comments on this clone: What it binds is not known.

Profiled with immunoSEQ multiplex PCR; TCRdb holds only in-frame clones, not every one. This sample carries roughly 30,000 clones, 88% of them seen once, and the ten largest clones take around 39%. This sequence originates from an adult with an advanced solid tumor such as melanoma, head and neck, liver or kidney cancer. This chain links TRBV9 with TRBJ2-3; the D is unclear. The source was CD4+ or CD8+ T cells sorted from blood, collected in a trial of the OX40 agonist ivuxolimab. The CDR3: CASSPMARIDTQYF. Written as DNA, the CDR3 is TGTGCCAGCAGCCCCATGGCTAGGATAGATACGCAGTATTTT. The whole variable domain, filled in from reference TRBV9 and TRBJ2-3, reads DSGVTQTPKHLITATGQRVTLRCSPRSGDLSVYWYQQSLDQGLQFLIQYYNGEERAKGNILERFSAQQFPDLHSELNLSSLELGDSALYFCASSPMARIDTQYFGPGTRLTVL.